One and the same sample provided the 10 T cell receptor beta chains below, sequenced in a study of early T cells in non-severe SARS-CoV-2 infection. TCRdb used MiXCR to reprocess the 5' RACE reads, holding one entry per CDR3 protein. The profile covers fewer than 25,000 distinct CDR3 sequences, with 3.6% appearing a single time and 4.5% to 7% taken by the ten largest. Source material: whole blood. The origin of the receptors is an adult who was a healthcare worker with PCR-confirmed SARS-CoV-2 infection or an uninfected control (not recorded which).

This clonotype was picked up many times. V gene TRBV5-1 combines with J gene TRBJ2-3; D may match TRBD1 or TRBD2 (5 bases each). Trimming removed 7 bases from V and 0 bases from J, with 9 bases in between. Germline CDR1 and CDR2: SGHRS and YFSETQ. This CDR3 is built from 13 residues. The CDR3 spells CASLRDSTDTQYF. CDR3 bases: TGCGCCAGCCTCCGGGACAGCACAGATACGCAGTATTTT.

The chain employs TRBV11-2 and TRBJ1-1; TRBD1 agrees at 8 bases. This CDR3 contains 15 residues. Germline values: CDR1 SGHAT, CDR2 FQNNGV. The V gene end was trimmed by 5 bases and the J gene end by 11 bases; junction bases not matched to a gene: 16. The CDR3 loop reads CASSPQGGQGASAFF. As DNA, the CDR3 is TGTGCCAGCAGCCCCCAGGGGGGGCAGGGGGCGAGCGCTTTCTTT.

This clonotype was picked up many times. Written as DNA, the CDR3 is TGTGCCAGCTCCTCGGGGGATGAAAAACTGTTTTTT. Amino acid sequence: CASSSGDEKLFF. V and J are TRBV6-5 and TRBJ1-4; a weak D match, TRBD1 (5 bases). V lost 8 bases and J 6 bases, leaving 10 bases between the germline ends. This CDR3 comprises 12 residues. Germline V gives CDR1 MNHEY, CDR2 SVGAGI.

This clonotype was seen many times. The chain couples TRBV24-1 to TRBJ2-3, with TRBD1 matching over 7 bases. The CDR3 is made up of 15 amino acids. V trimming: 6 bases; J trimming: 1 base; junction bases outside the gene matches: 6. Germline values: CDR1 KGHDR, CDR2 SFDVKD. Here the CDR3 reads CATSNPQGGTDTQYF. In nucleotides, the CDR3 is TGTGCCACCAGTAACCCTCAGGGGGGCACAGATACGCAGTATTTT.

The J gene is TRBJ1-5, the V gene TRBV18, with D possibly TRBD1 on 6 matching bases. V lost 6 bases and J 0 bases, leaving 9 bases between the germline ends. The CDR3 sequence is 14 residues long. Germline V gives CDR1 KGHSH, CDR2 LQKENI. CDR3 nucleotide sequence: TGTGCCAGCTCGGGGACAAATAGCAATCAGCCCCAGCATTTT. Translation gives CASSGTNSNQPQHF. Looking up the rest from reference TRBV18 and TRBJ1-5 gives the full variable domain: NAGVMQNPRHLVRRRGQEARLRCSPMKGHSHVYWYRQLPEEGLKFMVYLQKENIIDESGMPKERFSAEFPKEGPSILRIQQVVRGDSAAYFCASSGTNSNQPQHFGDGTRLSIL.

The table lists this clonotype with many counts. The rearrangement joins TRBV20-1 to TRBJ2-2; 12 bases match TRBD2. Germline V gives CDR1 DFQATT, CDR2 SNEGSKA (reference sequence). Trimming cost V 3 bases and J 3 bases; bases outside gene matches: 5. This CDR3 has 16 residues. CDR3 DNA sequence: TGCAGTGCTAGGGATCTAGCGGGAGGGGACACCGGGGAGCTGTTTTTT. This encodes CSARDLAGGDTGELFF.

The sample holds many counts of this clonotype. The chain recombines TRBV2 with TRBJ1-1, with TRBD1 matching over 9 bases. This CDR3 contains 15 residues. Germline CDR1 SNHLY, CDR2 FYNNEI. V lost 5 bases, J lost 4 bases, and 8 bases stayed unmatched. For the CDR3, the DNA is TGTGCCAGCAGTAAGGGACAGGGTAGTATCACTGAAGCTTTCTTT. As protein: CASSKGQGSITEAFF. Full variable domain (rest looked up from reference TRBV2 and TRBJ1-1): EPEVTQTPSHQVTQMGQEVILRCVPISNHLYFYWYRQILGQKVEFLVSFYNNEISEKSEIFDDQFSVERPDGSNFTLKIRSTKLEDSAMYFCASSKGQGSITEAFFGQGTRLTVV.

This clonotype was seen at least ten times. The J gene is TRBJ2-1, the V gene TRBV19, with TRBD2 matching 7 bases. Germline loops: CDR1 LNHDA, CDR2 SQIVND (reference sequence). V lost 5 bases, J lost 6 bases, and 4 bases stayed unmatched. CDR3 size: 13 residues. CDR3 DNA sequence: TGTGCCAGTAGTCCTGGACTAGTCAATGAGCAGTTCTTC. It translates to CASSPGLVNEQFF.

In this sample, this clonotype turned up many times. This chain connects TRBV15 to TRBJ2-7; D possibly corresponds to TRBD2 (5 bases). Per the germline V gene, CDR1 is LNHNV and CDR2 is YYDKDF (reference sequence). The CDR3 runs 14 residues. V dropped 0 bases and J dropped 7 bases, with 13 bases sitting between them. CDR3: CATSRDSLRGEQYF. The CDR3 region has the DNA TGTGCCACCAGCAGAGATAGCCTCCGGGGAGAGCAGTACTTC. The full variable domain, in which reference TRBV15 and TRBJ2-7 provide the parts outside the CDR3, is DAMVIQNPRYQVTQFGKPVTLSCSQTLNHNVMYWYQQKSSQAPKLLFHYYDKDFNNEADTPDNFQSRRPNTSFCFLDIRSPGLGDTAMYLCATSRDSLRGEQYFGPGTRLTVT.

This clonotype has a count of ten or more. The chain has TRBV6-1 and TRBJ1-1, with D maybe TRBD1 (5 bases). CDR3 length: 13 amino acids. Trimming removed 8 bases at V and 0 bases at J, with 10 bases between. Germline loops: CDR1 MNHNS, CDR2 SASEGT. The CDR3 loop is CASGRVLNTEAFF. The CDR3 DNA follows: TGTGCCAGCGGCAGGGTGTTGAACACTGAAGCTTTCTTT.